Following are 31 T cell receptor beta chains from one sample sequenced in a study of blood T cells in healthy people across ages. Alongside a J-beta primer mix, a sample-barcoded 5' primer served in a second PCR lasting roughly 6 to 12 cycles. TCRdb independently ran MiXCR on the 5' RACE reads; one entry per CDR3 protein. The table has 850,000 to 1,100,000 distinct CDR3 sequences, more than 30% seen once. The sample taken for sequencing was blood. Receptor source: a man aged 18 to 30 in good health.

This clonotype has a handful of counts. This chain links TRBV20-1 with TRBJ2-5; D is ambiguous. The CDR3 is 12 residues long. Germline CDR1 reads DFQATT; CDR2 reads SNEGSKA (reference sequence). Trimming stripped 3 bases from V and 1 base from J, with 6 bases between. CDR3 sequence: CSASSGQETQYF. Written as DNA, the CDR3 is TGCAGTGCTAGCTCCGGCCAAGAGACCCAGTACTTC.

This rearrangement joins TRBV15 to TRBJ2-2; possibly TRBD1 for D (6 bases). V lost 0 bases, J lost 0 bases, and 11 bases lay in between. This CDR3 is 17 amino acids long. Germline-derived CDR1 and CDR2 are LNHNV and YYDKDF (reference sequence). CDR3 sequence reads: CATSRDRGPTNTGELFF. Written as DNA, the CDR3 is TGTGCCACCAGCAGAGACAGGGGACCTACGAACACCGGGGAGCTGTTTTTT.

CDR3 region: CASSSPLRGYYNEQFF. The CDR3 coding sequence is TGTGCCAGCAGTTCCCCCCTCCGGGGGTACTACAATGAGCAGTTCTTC. The chain recombines TRBV27 with TRBJ2-1; the D gene is possibly TRBD2 (6 bases). The CDR3 consists of 16 residues. With 4 bases removed from V and 3 bases from J, the gap between germline ends came to 16 bases. Germline-derived CDR1 and CDR2 are MNHEY and SMNVEV (reference sequence).

The V and J genes are TRBV29-1 and TRBJ1-2; 7 bases map to TRBD1. The germline CDR1 and CDR2 sequences are SQVTM and ANQGSEA. The V and J ends lost 6 bases and 6 bases, in that order; junction bases with no gene match: 13. The CDR3 length is 14 residues. CDR3 sequence: CSVYSKDRINGYTF. The CDR3 DNA follows: TGCAGCGTATATTCTAAGGACAGGATAAATGGCTACACCTTC.

This clonotype has just a few counts. The rearrangement links TRBV7-9 to TRBJ2-1, with 7 bases fitting TRBD1. CDR3 size: 15 residues. From germline, CDR1 is SEHNR and CDR2 FQNEAQ (reference sequence). The V and J ends lost 5 bases and 3 bases, in that order; junction bases with no gene match: 7. CDR3 residues: CASSPRGQDYNEQFF. The CDR3 nucleotides read TGTGCCAGCAGCCCTAGAGGACAGGACTACAATGAGCAGTTCTTC.

This clonotype was counted a few times. The rearrangement joins TRBV20-1 to TRBJ2-3, with D unresolved. The CDR3 covers 12 residues. Per the germline V gene, CDR1 is DFQATT and CDR2 is SNEGSKA (reference sequence). V gave up 6 bases and J gave up 0 bases, with 7 bases separating them. CDR3 nucleotide sequence: TGCAGTGCGGACGGGAGCACAGATACGCAGTATTTT. Residues: CSADGSTDTQYF.

This clonotype was seen at least ten times. The chain employs TRBV4-3 and TRBJ1-5, with TRBD1 matching 7 bases. Germline values: CDR1 LGHNA, CDR2 YSLEER. The CDR3 totals 15 residues. The ends lost 4 bases at V and 1 base at J; junction bases unmatched: 4. The DNA for the CDR3 is TGCGCCAGCAGCCCCGACAGGGAAAGCAATCAGCCCCAGCATTTT. Its protein is CASSPDRESNQPQHF.

This clonotype was found a few times. This chain links TRBV5-1 with TRBJ2-1, with D uncertain. This CDR3 region has 14 residues. V lost 1 base and J 8 bases, leaving 13 bases between the germline ends. The germline CDR1 and CDR2 sequences are SGHRS and YFSETQ. The CDR3 reads CASSLSPASDEQFF. CDR3 DNA: TGCGCCAGCAGCTTGTCCCCCGCGTCCGATGAGCAGTTCTTC.

J is TRBJ2-5 and V is TRBV20-1; possible D gene TRBD2, 6 bases. The DNA matches TRBJ2-7 better at its end, which makes the J call doubtful. The length of the CDR3 is 14 residues. Per germline, CDR1 DFQATT and CDR2 SNEGSKA (reference sequence). This CDR3 is CSARDPGGPVEQYF. The DNA of the CDR3 is TGCAGTGCTAGAGACCCCGGGGGACCGGTCGAGCAGTACTTC.

J is TRBJ1-4 and V is TRBV5-6, with 7 nucleotides matching TRBD1. Trimming took 3 bases from V and 6 from J; bases not matched to a gene: 2. The germline gives CDR1 SGHDT, CDR2 YYEEEE. The CDR3 has 13 residues. Written as DNA, the CDR3 is TGTGCCAGCAGCTCGACAGGGTATGAAAAACTGTTTTTT. It specifies CASSSTGYEKLFF.

This clonotype occurred a few times. The gene calls are TRBV12-3 or TRBV12-4 and TRBJ1-2; no clear D gene. The ends were cut back, 7 bases at V and 2 bases at J, with 14 bases in the middle. The CDR3 has 14 amino acids. This CDR3 reads CASTPSRPNYGYTF. CDR3 nucleotides: TGTGCCAGCACCCCAAGCCGACCAAACTATGGCTACACCTTC.

This clonotype has just a few counts. The chain links TRBV4-3 to TRBJ1-2; D is possibly TRBD1 (6 bases). The germline gives CDR1 LGHNA, CDR2 YSLEER. V was shortened by 4 bases and J by 2 bases, with 11 bases between the two germline ends. The CDR3 is made up of 14 amino acids. CDR3: CASSRHRENYGYTF. The CDR3, as DNA: TGCGCCAGCAGCCGACACAGGGAAAACTATGGCTACACCTTC.

This chain links TRBV4-3 with TRBJ1-4; no clear D gene. V lost 2 bases and J lost 8, with 21 bases in between. Germline values: CDR1 LGHNA, CDR2 YSLEER. CDR3 length: 17 residues. CDR3 region: CASSQYFRVRILEKLFF. In nucleotides, the CDR3 is TGCGCCAGCAGCCAATATTTTAGGGTACGGATTCTCGAAAAACTGTTTTTT.

This chain joins TRBV3-1 and TRBJ1-5; 7 bases are a match to TRBD1. CDR1 LGHDT and CDR2 YNNKEL come from the germline V gene (reference sequence). J was trimmed by 11 bases and V by 3 bases; bases with no gene match: 1. CDR3 size: 11 residues. This CDR3 reads CASSQGTAQHF. CDR3 coding DNA: TGTGCCAGCAGCCAGGGGACAGCCCAGCATTTT. Using reference TRBV3-1 and TRBJ1-5 for the parts outside the CDR3, the full variable domain is DTAVSQTPKYLVTQMGNDKSIKCEQNLGHDTMYWYKQDSKKFLKIMFSYNNKELIINETVPNRFSPKSPDKAHLNLHINSLELGDSAVYFCASSQGTAQHFGDGTRLSIL.

In this sample, this clonotype turned up once. The V call is TRBV7-9, the J call TRBJ2-7; a possible D gene is TRBD2 (6 bases). Germline loops: CDR1 SEHNR, CDR2 FQNEAQ (reference sequence). The CDR3 totals 12 residues. The V and J ends lost 0 bases and 6 bases respectively, with 6 bases between them. The CDR3 nucleotides read TGTGCCAGCAGCTTAGCGGGACTCGAGCAGTACTTC. Its protein product is CASSLAGLEQYF.

This sequence joins TRBV28 and TRBJ2-3; 8 bases line up with TRBD2. The V gene's germline CDR1 is MDHEN and CDR2 SYDVKM. CDR3 length: 16 amino acids. J lost 3 bases, V lost 5 bases, and 10 bases had no gene match. CDR3 sequence: CASSPPAGGGTDTQYF. The CDR3 DNA reads TGTGCCAGCAGTCCCCCGGCGGGGGGAGGTACAGATACGCAGTATTTT.

The chain recombines TRBV7-2 with TRBJ1-5, with D maybe TRBD1 (5 bases). Germline values: CDR1 SGHTA, CDR2 FQGNSA. The germline V and J ends were trimmed by 8 bases and 7 bases, with 18 bases remaining between them. CDR3 length equals 14 residues. CDR3 sequence (DNA): TGTGCCAGCGGACTTGAGCAGGGATTCCAGCCCCAGCATTTT. This sequence encodes CASGLEQGFQPQHF.

The chain couples TRBV12-3 or TRBV12-4 to TRBJ2-1; D may be TRBD1 or TRBD2 (5 bases each). V was cut by 5 bases and J by 8 bases, with 10 bases left in between. The CDR3 is 12 residues long. CDR3 residues: CASSLGTDEQFF. In DNA, the CDR3 is TGTGCCAGCAGTCTAGGGACGGATGAGCAGTTCTTC.

Many counts were recorded for this clonotype. The gene calls are TRBV6-1 and TRBJ1-1; perhaps TRBD1 as D (6 bases). This CDR3 comprises 13 residues. The germline gives CDR1 MNHNS, CDR2 SASEGT. V dropped 7 bases and J dropped 1 base, with 10 bases sitting between them. CDR3 sequence (DNA): TGTGCCAGCAAAGACAGGCAGAACACTGAAGCTTTCTTT. It codes for CASKDRQNTEAFF.

This clonotype occurred a few times. The rearrangement joins TRBV29-1 to TRBJ1-2; D is perhaps TRBD1 (6 bases). Trimming removed 6 bases at V and 1 base at J, with 15 bases between. This CDR3 has 14 amino acids. Germline CDR1 reads SQVTM; CDR2 reads ANQGSEA. CDR3 in DNA: TGCAGCGTAATAGGAGGGGGAGATAACTATGGCTACACCTTC. Protein: CSVIGGGDNYGYTF.

This clonotype was seen a few times. The gene calls are TRBV25-1 and TRBJ2-7; D is possibly TRBD1 (5 bases). V shed 3 bases and J shed 2 bases, with 11 bases lying between them. Germline V lookup: CDR1 MGHDK, CDR2 SYGVNS. The CDR3 loop spans 14 amino acids. CDR3: CASSDRVRTYEQYF. As DNA, the CDR3 is TGTGCCAGCAGTGACAGGGTTCGCACCTACGAGCAGTACTTC.

The sample holds a few counts of this clonotype. This sequence joins TRBV18 and TRBJ2-3, with D hard to call. The CDR3 is 15 amino acids. The germline V gene has CDR1 KGHSH and CDR2 LQKENI. Trimming shortened V by 1 base and J by 1 base, and 9 bases separated the two germline ends. For the CDR3, the DNA is TGTGCCAGCTCACCACTTTCTGGGCGCACAGATACGCAGTATTTT. Residues: CASSPLSGRTDTQYF.

J is TRBJ1-2 and V is TRBV28, with a possible D match to TRBD1 (5 bases). Trimming cost V 1 base and J 2 bases, with 11 bases left between them. This CDR3 is 15 amino acids long. Germline V lookup: CDR1 MDHEN, CDR2 SYDVKM. The CDR3 region is CASSLLPSGNYGYTF. DNA of the CDR3: TGTGCCAGCAGTTTATTGCCCTCAGGGAACTATGGCTACACCTTC.

The gene calls are TRBV6-5 and TRBJ1-1; 7 bases agree with TRBD1. The length of the CDR3 is 15 residues. V lost 2 bases to trimming and J lost 2 bases; unmatched junction nucleotides: 5. Germline CDR1 is MNHEY and CDR2 is SVGAGI. CDR3 in amino acids: CASSYLRQGNTEAFF. CDR3 bases: TGTGCCAGCAGTTACCTCCGACAGGGAAACACTGAAGCTTTCTTT.

The genes are TRBV9 and TRBJ1-2; no clear D gene. V was trimmed by 1 base and J by 0 bases, leaving 10 bases between them. The CDR3 consists of 15 residues. Looked up from germline, CDR1 is SGDLS and CDR2 is YYNGEE. CDR3 coding DNA: TGTGCCAGCAGCGTAAATACGGACGCTAACTATGGCTACACCTTC. Translated, it gives CASSVNTDANYGYTF. Full variable domain (rest looked up from reference TRBV9 and TRBJ1-2): DSGVTQTPKHLITATGQRVTLRCSPRSGDLSVYWYQQSLDQGLQFLIQYYNGEERAKGNILERFSAQQFPDLHSELNLSSLELGDSALYFCASSVNTDANYGYTFGSGTRLTVV.

The chain is built from TRBV6-5 and TRBJ1-1; 9 bases align to TRBD1. This CDR3 is built from 14 residues. V trimming: 6 bases; J trimming: 7 bases; junction bases outside the gene matches: 9. Germline V CDR1 and CDR2: MNHEY, SVGAGI. DNA for the CDR3: TGTGCCAGCAGCGTACAGGGGGCGCCGAGTGAAGCTTTCTTT. Its translation is CASSVQGAPSEAFF.

This clonotype turned up a few times. The chain's CDR3 is CASSLSIQNRYNSPLHF. The CDR3 coding sequence is TGTGCCAGCAGCTTATCCATCCAGAATCGTTATAATTCACCCCTCCACTTT. The chain carries TRBV5-6 and TRBJ1-6; D unclear. Deletions cut 2 bases from V and 4 bases from J, with 16 bases between. CDR3 length: 17 amino acids. Germline-derived CDR1 and CDR2 are SGHDT and YYEEEE.

The chain employs TRBV6-5 and TRBJ1-2; 7 bases are a match to TRBD1. V was clipped by 0 bases and J by 1 base; unmatched bases: 8. CDR1 is MNHEY, CDR2 SVGAGI, per germline. This CDR3 comprises 17 residues. The CDR3 sequence is CASSYSGGTVLNYGYTF. The CDR3 nucleotides are TGTGCCAGCAGTTACTCGGGGGGGACAGTTCTTAACTATGGCTACACCTTC.

This clonotype was seen only a few times. The rearrangement uses TRBV12-3 or TRBV12-4 and TRBJ1-5, with D unclear. This CDR3 has 16 residues. Trimming stripped 3 bases from V and 3 bases from J, with 15 bases between. The CDR3 DNA follows: TGTGCCAGCAGTTTGAGGGCGACTGGCAACAATCAGCCCCAGCATTTT. This translates into CASSLRATGNNQPQHF.

This clonotype was seen more than once but under ten times. The J gene is TRBJ1-1, the V gene TRBV3-1; TRBD1 agrees at 7 bases. Trimming cost V 0 bases and J 5 bases; bases outside gene matches: 6. This CDR3 comprises 15 residues. Germline CDR1 LGHDT, CDR2 YNNKEL (reference sequence). CDR3 region: CASSQDAYRGTEAFF. The CDR3 DNA reads as TGTGCCAGCAGCCAAGATGCGTACAGGGGAACTGAAGCTTTCTTT.

Regarding this clonotype: Relative to the germline gene, one junction end is altered; a read error may explain this. The J gene is TRBJ2-1, the V gene TRBV12-3 or TRBV12-4; a weak D match, TRBD2 (7 bases). This CDR3 has 17 residues. CDR3 nucleotide sequence: TGCGCCAGCACCTCCCCCCTGAAGGGGGGGTCCTACAATGAGCAGTTCTTC. Protein sequence: CASTSPLKGGSYNEQFF.